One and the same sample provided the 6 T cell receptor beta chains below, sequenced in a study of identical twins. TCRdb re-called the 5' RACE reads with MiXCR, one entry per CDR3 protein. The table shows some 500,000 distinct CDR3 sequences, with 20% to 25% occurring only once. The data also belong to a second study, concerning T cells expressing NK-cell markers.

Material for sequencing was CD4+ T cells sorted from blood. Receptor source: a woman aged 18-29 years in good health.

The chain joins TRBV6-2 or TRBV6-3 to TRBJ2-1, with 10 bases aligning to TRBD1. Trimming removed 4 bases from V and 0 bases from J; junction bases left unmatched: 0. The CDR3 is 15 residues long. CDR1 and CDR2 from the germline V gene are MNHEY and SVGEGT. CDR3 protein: CASSWTGGSYNEQFF. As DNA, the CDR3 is TGTGCCAGCAGTTGGACAGGGGGCTCCTACAATGAGCAGTTCTTC.

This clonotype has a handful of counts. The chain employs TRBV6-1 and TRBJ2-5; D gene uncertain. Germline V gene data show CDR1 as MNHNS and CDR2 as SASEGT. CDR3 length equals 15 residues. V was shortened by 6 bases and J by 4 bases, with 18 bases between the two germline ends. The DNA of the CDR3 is TGTGCCAGCAGCTTTTTAGTTGGACCCCGAGAGACCCAGTACTTC. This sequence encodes CASSFLVGPRETQYF.

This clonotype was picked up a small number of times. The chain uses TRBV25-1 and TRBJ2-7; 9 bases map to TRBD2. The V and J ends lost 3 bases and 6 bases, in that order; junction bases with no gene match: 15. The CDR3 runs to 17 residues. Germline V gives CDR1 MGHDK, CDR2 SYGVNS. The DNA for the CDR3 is TGTGCCAGCAGTGAGATTATCGGGGGACTAGCCGTTGCCGAGCAGTACTTC. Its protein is CASSEIIGGLAVAEQYF.

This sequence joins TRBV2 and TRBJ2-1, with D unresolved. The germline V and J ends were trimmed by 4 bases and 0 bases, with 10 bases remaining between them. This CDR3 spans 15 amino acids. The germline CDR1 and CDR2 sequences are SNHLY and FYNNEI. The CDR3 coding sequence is TGTGCCAGCAGTGCCCATCCGAGCTCCTACAATGAGCAGTTCTTC. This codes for CASSAHPSSYNEQFF.

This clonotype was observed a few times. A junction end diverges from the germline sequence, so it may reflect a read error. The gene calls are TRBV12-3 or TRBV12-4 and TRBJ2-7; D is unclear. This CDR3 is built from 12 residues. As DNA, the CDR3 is TGTGCCAGCAGTTTCAACGTTGGGTCCGCGCACTTC. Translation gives CASSFNVGSAHF.

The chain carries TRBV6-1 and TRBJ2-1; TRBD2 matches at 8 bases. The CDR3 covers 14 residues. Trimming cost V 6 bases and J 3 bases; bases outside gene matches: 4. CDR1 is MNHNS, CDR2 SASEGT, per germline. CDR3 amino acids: CASSQTSVYNEQFF. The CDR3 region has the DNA TGTGCCAGCAGCCAGACTAGCGTCTACAATGAGCAGTTCTTC.